This entry describes one T cell receptor beta chain. This specimen belongs to a study of human thymus T cells. Thymus specimens were resections from corrective heart surgery. Serving as donors were healthy Finnish infants, each of whom was having open corrective surgery for congenital heart defects. Profiling relied on immunoSEQ multiplex PCR, and the TCRdb table lists in-frame clones only, not all of them. The sample holds around 120,000 clones, about 95% seen once. Trimming took off 0 bases at V and 3 bases at J, with 12 bases between the two ends. Germline V gene sequence: CDR1 MNHNS, CDR2 SASEGT. There are 16 residues in the CDR3.

The source of this sequence is a boy in the first two years of life with a congenital heart defect but otherwise immunologically healthy. Sequenced: thymus tissue. J is TRBJ1-5 and V is TRBV6-1; D is unresolved. This CDR3 is CASSEAVVVPNQPQHF. CDR3 bases: TGTGCCAGCAGTGAAGCTGTGGTTGTCCCCAATCAGCCCCAGCATTTT.